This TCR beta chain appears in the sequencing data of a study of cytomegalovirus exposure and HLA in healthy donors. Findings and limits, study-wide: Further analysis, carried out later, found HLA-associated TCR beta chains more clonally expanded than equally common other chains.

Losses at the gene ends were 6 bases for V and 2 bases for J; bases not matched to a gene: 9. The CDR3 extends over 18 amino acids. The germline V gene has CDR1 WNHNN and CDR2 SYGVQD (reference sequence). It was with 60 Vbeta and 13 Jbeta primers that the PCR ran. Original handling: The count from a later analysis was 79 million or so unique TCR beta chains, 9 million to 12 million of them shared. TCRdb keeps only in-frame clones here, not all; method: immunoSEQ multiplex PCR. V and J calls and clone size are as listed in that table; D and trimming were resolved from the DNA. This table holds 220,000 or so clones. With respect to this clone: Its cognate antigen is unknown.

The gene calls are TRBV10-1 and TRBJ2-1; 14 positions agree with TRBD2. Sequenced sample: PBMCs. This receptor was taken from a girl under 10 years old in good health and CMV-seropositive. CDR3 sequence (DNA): TGCGCCAGCAGCGACGGACTAGCGGGAGGCCTTACCTACAATGAGCAGTTCTTC. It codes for CASSDGLAGGLTYNEQFF.